A single sample is the source of the 30 T cell receptor beta chains below, sequenced in a study of T-cell reconstitution after alpha-beta-depleted transplantation in children. During its preparation, the TCRbeta library received unique molecular identifiers. MiXCR, run by TCRdb on the PCR reads, gives a single entry per CDR3 protein. This table holds 300,000 to 350,000 distinct CDR3 sequences, around 20% found once. Here the sequenced sample was PBMCs, mostly from graft donor cells, taken 180 days after TCRalphabeta/CD19-depleted stem cell transplant. The receptors were gathered from a male patient younger than 18 who had a stem cell transplant for acute lymphoblastic leukemia, so the T cells may come from the graft donor.

A few counts support this clonotype. This chain's CDR3 is CASTLPTGTGTYEQYF. The CDR3 DNA sequence: TGTGCCAGCACCCTCCCTACCGGGACAGGGACTTACGAGCAGTACTTC. The chain carries TRBV28 and TRBJ2-7, with 9 bases lining up with TRBD1. The germline V gene encodes CDR1 MDHEN and CDR2 SYDVKM. V shed 7 bases, J shed 4 bases, and the junction held 14 bases outside the gene matches. The CDR3 totals 16 residues.

The chain recombines TRBV4-1 with TRBJ1-2, with unresolved D. Germline lookup yields CDR1 MGHRA and CDR2 YSYEKL. Trimming took 3 bases from V and 0 from J, leaving 14 bases between them. This CDR3 contains 16 residues. The CDR3 here is CASSHPRGAANYGYTF. In nucleotides, the CDR3 is TGCGCCAGCAGCCATCCCCGGGGTGCAGCTAACTATGGCTACACCTTC.

The chain carries TRBV20-1 and TRBJ2-1, with 9 bases fitting TRBD2. Per germline, CDR1 DFQATT and CDR2 SNEGSKA (reference sequence). Losses at the gene ends were 6 bases for V and 2 bases for J; bases not matched to a gene: 5. CDR3 length: 14 residues. CDR3 in amino acids: CSALSGRTYNEQFF. CDR3 nucleotides: TGCAGTGCCCTTAGCGGGAGAACCTACAATGAGCAGTTCTTC.

In its sample, this clonotype was seen a few times. The rearrangement links TRBV4-2 to TRBJ2-1; no definite D call. The CDR3 runs to 14 residues. Germline V gives CDR1 LGHNA, CDR2 YNFKEQ. Trimming removed 0 bases from V and 8 bases from J, with 11 bases in between. Here the CDR3 DNA reads TGTGCCAGCAGCCAAGATCAAGGATTGTATGAGCAGTTCTTC. It specifies CASSQDQGLYEQFF.

The CDR3 coding sequence is TGTGCCACCAGCAGCACCCCGACAGGGGAAGGGTATGGCTACACCTTC. The encoded protein is CATSSTPTGEGYGYTF. The rearrangement uses TRBV15 and TRBJ1-2, with 8 bases that match TRBD1. J was trimmed by 5 bases and V by 3 bases; bases with no gene match: 11. This CDR3 has 16 residues. Germline V gives CDR1 LNHNV, CDR2 YYDKDF (reference sequence).

V usage is TRBV3-1 and J usage is TRBJ1-1; no firm D call. The germline V and J ends were trimmed by 5 bases and 5 bases, with 12 bases remaining between them. This CDR3 has 13 amino acids. The V gene's germline CDR1 is LGHDT and CDR2 YNNKEL (reference sequence). This CDR3 reads CASSASLGTEAFF. The CDR3 DNA reads as TGTGCCAGCAGCGCCAGTTTGGGGACTGAAGCTTTCTTT.

In this sample, this clonotype turned up a few times. The chain recombines TRBV5-1 with TRBJ2-3, with D uncertain. CDR3 length: 15 residues. Germline CDR1 reads SGHRS; CDR2 reads YFSETQ. Between the trimmed V and J ends, which lost 0 bases and 0 bases, there was a span of 8 bases. CDR3 nucleotides: TGCGCCAGCAGCTTGGATAGGGCTAGCACAGATACGCAGTATTTT. The encoded protein is CASSLDRASTDTQYF.

The rearrangement uses TRBV7-3 and TRBJ2-1; 16 nucleotides align to TRBD2. Germline assignment: CDR1 SGHTA and CDR2 FQGTGA. V was clipped by 0 bases and J by 10 bases; unmatched bases: 3. There are 16 residues in the CDR3. The CDR3 coding sequence is TGTGCCAGCAGCTTAACTGGGACTAGCGGGAGGGCCGAGCAGTTCTTC. This encodes CASSLTGTSGRAEQFF. The full variable domain, with the rest looked up from reference TRBV7-3 and TRBJ2-1, is GAGVSQTPSNKVTEKGKYVELRCDPISGHTALYWYRQSLGQGPEFLIYFQGTGAADDSGLPNDRFFAVRPEGSVSTLKIQRTERGDSAVYLCASSLTGTSGRAEQFFGPGTRLTVL.

This clonotype was counted a few times. The chain couples TRBV5-5 to TRBJ2-5; maybe TRBD1 (6 bases). Germline CDR1 SGHKS, CDR2 YYEKEE (reference sequence). This CDR3 has 18 residues. Trimming pared 2 bases from V and 1 base from J, leaving 21 bases between. The DNA of the CDR3 is TGTGCCAGCAGCTTTCGACAGGCCCTTACCCTCTCCCAAGAGACCCAGTACTTC. It encodes CASSFRQALTLSQETQYF.

V and J are TRBV7-3 and TRBJ2-7; TRBD2 agrees at 9 bases. With V trimmed by 0 bases and J by 0 bases, 9 bases remained unmatched. CDR1 and CDR2 from the germline V gene are SGHTA and FQGTGA. The CDR3 spans 18 residues. CDR3 amino acids: CASSLTVAGVGGSYEQYF. CDR3 nucleotides: TGTGCCAGCAGCTTAACCGTAGCGGGAGTTGGGGGCTCCTACGAGCAGTACTTC. Looking up the rest from reference TRBV7-3 and TRBJ2-7 gives the full variable domain: GAGVSQTPSNKVTEKGKYVELRCDPISGHTALYWYRQSLGQGPEFLIYFQGTGAADDSGLPNDRFFAVRPEGSVSTLKIQRTERGDSAVYLCASSLTVAGVGGSYEQYFGPGTRLTVT.

This clonotype was detected only a few times. V is TRBV3-1 and J is TRBJ1-2; 9 bases align to TRBD1. Germline trimming cut 0 bases from V and 3 bases from J; bases unmatched to any gene: 8. In germline, CDR1 is LGHDT, CDR2 YNNKEL (reference sequence). This CDR3 has 17 amino acids. CDR3 sequence: CASSQETGGAEDYGYTF. CDR3 nucleotides: TGTGCCAGCAGCCAAGAAACAGGGGGCGCGGAAGACTATGGCTACACCTTC.

The chain combines TRBV14 with TRBJ2-4; 9 bases are shared with TRBD1. Germline lookup yields CDR1 SGHDN and CDR2 FVKESK. The CDR3 loop spans 15 amino acids. V dropped 4 bases and J dropped 6; count of bases not matched to a gene: 7. Written as DNA, the CDR3 is TGTGCCAGCAGCCCCGGACAGGGGCAGAGAAACATTCAGTACTTC. Its protein product is CASSPGQGQRNIQYF.

Ten or more counts support this clonotype. The chain links TRBV5-5 to TRBJ1-1, with D tentatively TRBD1 (5 bases). There are 14 residues in the CDR3. V lost 3 bases and J lost 1, with 10 bases in between. Germline V CDR1 and CDR2: SGHKS, YYEKEE (reference sequence). CDR3 sequence reads: CASSSTGRNTEAFF. The CDR3 DNA sequence: TGTGCCAGCAGCTCCACGGGACGGAACACTGAAGCTTTCTTT. The full variable domain, rest sourced from reference TRBV5-5 and TRBJ1-1, is DAGVTQSPTHLIKTRGQQVTLRCSPISGHKSVSWYQQVLGQGPQFIFQYYEKEERGRGNFPDRFSARQFPNYSSELNVNALLLGDSALYLCASSSTGRNTEAFFGQGTRLTVV.

The V and J genes are TRBV28 and TRBJ2-1, with D uncertain. The germline V gene has CDR1 MDHEN and CDR2 SYDVKM. V gave up 2 bases and J gave up 9 bases, with 5 bases separating them. This CDR3 region has 11 residues. The CDR3: CASSLRSEQFF. The CDR3 DNA follows: TGTGCCAGCAGTTTAAGGTCTGAGCAGTTCTTC.

This clonotype occurred a few times. The DNA of the CDR3 is TGTGCCAGCAGCTTGCCCCGGGGTAGCGGGCAAGAGACCCAGTACTTC. It codes for CASSLPRGSGQETQYF. The rearrangement links TRBV5-6 to TRBJ2-5, with TRBD2 matching over 7 bases. V was pared by 1 base and J by 2 bases, with 8 bases of the junction left unmatched. The V gene's germline CDR1 is SGHDT and CDR2 YYEEEE. The CDR3 loop spans 16 amino acids.

This clonotype was seen repeatedly, ten times or more. This chain joins TRBV5-1 and TRBJ2-1; 8 positions match TRBD2. The CDR3 sequence is 15 residues long. Unmatched junction bases numbered 8, after V lost 2 bases and J lost 7 bases. CDR1 is SGHRS and CDR2 is YFSETQ in the germline V gene. CDR3 sequence (DNA): TGCGCCAGCAGCTTTAGCGGGACCACGGGAAATGAGCAGTTCTTC. This codes for CASSFSGTTGNEQFF.

There are a few counts of this clonotype. The V call is TRBV7-6, the J call TRBJ1-1; 8 nucleotides match TRBD1. Germline assignment: CDR1 SGHVS and CDR2 FNYEAQ. With V trimmed by 1 base and J by 1 base, 14 bases remained unmatched. CDR3 size: 19 residues. Here the CDR3 reads CASSLGLGQGRRKNTEAFF. Written as DNA, the CDR3 is TGTGCCAGCAGCTTAGGCCTCGGACAGGGTAGAAGAAAGAACACTGAAGCTTTCTTT.

The J gene is TRBJ2-3, the V gene TRBV11-2; the match to TRBD2 covers 11 bases. The CDR3 length is 17 residues. The J segment lost 6 bases and the V segment lost 4 bases, leaving 12 bases of the junction unmatched. CDR1 SGHAT and CDR2 FQNNGV come from the germline V gene. The chain's CDR3 is CASSSFQLAGVKDTQYF. DNA of the CDR3: TGTGCCAGCAGCTCATTTCAACTAGCGGGAGTAAAGGATACGCAGTATTTT.

This clonotype has just one count. This chain connects TRBV5-1 to TRBJ1-4; a possible D gene is TRBD1 (6 bases). Germline CDR1 is SGHRS and CDR2 is YFSETQ. The CDR3 is 15 amino acids. With 4 bases removed from V and 3 bases from J, the gap between germline ends came to 13 bases. The CDR3 DNA reads as TGCGCCAGCAGCCCGCGGACAGTTTCTAATGAAAAACTGTTTTTT. Translation gives CASSPRTVSNEKLFF.

This clonotype was observed a handful of times. The genes are TRBV29-1 and TRBJ2-7; D perhaps matches TRBD1 (7 bases). The CDR3 contains 15 residues. The germline CDR1 and CDR2 sequences are SQVTM and ANQGSEA. V lost 1 base and J 0 bases, leaving 13 bases between the germline ends. The CDR3 DNA reads as TGCAGCGTTGAAGGGAGGGACAGAGGCTCCTACGAGCAGTACTTC. Protein product: CSVEGRDRGSYEQYF.

This clonotype showed up just a few times. The chain joins TRBV5-1 to TRBJ2-2; 8 bases match TRBD1. V was pared by 0 bases and J by 7 bases, with 8 bases of the junction left unmatched. Germline-derived CDR1 and CDR2 are SGHRS and YFSETQ. This CDR3 spans 16 amino acids. The chain's CDR3 is CASSLAWDRLVGELFF. CDR3 DNA sequence: TGCGCCAGCAGCTTGGCCTGGGACAGGTTGGTCGGGGAGCTGTTTTTT.

This clonotype was seen more than once but under ten times. This sequence joins TRBV4-1 and TRBJ2-7; no definite D call. Trimming removed 1 base from V and 3 bases from J, with 13 bases in between. CDR1 and CDR2 from the germline V gene are MGHRA and YSYEKL. The length of the CDR3 is 15 residues. Here the CDR3 DNA reads TGCGCCAGCAGCCAAGTAACAGAACTATTCTACGAGCAGTACTTC. It encodes CASSQVTELFYEQYF.

This clonotype was counted between two and nine times. Here the CDR3 DNA reads TGTGCCAGCAGCTTAACCTCCCAGGGACCCTACGAGCAGTACTTC. Amino acids: CASSLTSQGPYEQYF. This sequence joins TRBV7-3 and TRBJ2-7; D possibly uses TRBD1 or TRBD2 (5 bases each). Germline V gives CDR1 SGHTA, CDR2 FQGTGA. This CDR3 comprises 15 residues. V shed 0 bases and J shed 2 bases, with 11 bases lying between them.

This clonotype came up a few times. The rearrangement joins TRBV5-6 to TRBJ2-4; D is unclear. The CDR3 is 11 amino acids. Trimming removed 1 base at V and 9 bases at J, with 5 bases between. Germline CDR1 and CDR2: SGHDT and YYEEEE. As DNA, the CDR3 is TGTGCCAGCAGCTTGTCGACCATTCAGTACTTC. Its protein product is CASSLSTIQYF.

The rearrangement uses TRBV27 and TRBJ2-1; TRBD2 is a possible D gene (5 bases). V was shortened by 6 bases and J by 3 bases, with 15 bases between the two germline ends. The CDR3 has 15 amino acids. Germline values: CDR1 MNHEY, CDR2 SMNVEV (reference sequence). The CDR3 sequence: CASRISGASYNEQFF. The CDR3 DNA sequence: TGTGCCAGCAGAATCAGCGGAGCCAGCTACAATGAGCAGTTCTTC.

The genes are TRBV24-1 and TRBJ2-2; D unresolved. The V gene lost 3 bases and the J gene lost 1 base, with 5 bases spanning the gap. Per germline, CDR1 KGHDR and CDR2 SFDVKD. The CDR3 extends over 14 amino acids. CDR3 DNA: TGTGCCACCAGTGATCCCGGGAACACCGGGGAGCTGTTTTTT. Translating it yields CATSDPGNTGELFF.

The chain carries TRBV28 and TRBJ2-2; D gene ambiguous. The V gene lost 3 bases and the J gene lost 2 bases, with 10 bases spanning the gap. CDR1 MDHEN and CDR2 SYDVKM come from the germline V gene. This CDR3 is built from 15 residues. In DNA form, the CDR3 reads TGTGCCAGCAGTTTCATGGTCCTTAACACCGGGGAGCTGTTTTTT. This gives the protein CASSFMVLNTGELFF.

The gene calls are TRBV24-1 and TRBJ2-2, with D unresolved. The CDR3 is made up of 13 amino acids. Trimming shortened V by 6 bases and J by 2 bases, and 6 bases separated the two germline ends. Germline CDR1 reads KGHDR; CDR2 reads SFDVKD. CDR3 in amino acids: CATSFKNTGELFF. The DNA of the CDR3 is TGTGCCACCAGTTTCAAAAACACCGGGGAGCTGTTTTTT.

The chain joins TRBV12-3 or TRBV12-4 to TRBJ2-7; D is ambiguous. The ends were cut back, 4 bases at V and 4 bases at J, with 8 bases in the middle. The CDR3 consists of 12 residues. The CDR3 sequence: CASSYPEYEQYF. CDR3 nucleotide sequence: TGTGCCAGCAGTTACCCCGAATACGAGCAGTACTTC.

V usage is TRBV6-4 and J usage is TRBJ2-3, with D possibly matching TRBD2 (6 bases). The V gene's germline CDR1 is MRHNA and CDR2 SNTAGT. The CDR3 loop spans 22 amino acids. With 11 bases removed from V and 0 bases from J, the gap between germline ends came to 39 bases. The chain's CDR3 is CAATLAGGGAACFILSTDTQYF. The CDR3, as DNA: TGTGCCGCGACTCTTGCCGGCGGAGGGGCCGCTTGTTTTATCCTCAGCACAGATACGCAGTATTTT.